Many counts were recorded for the clone carrying this T cell receptor (beta chain). TCRdb fed the RT-PCR reads into MiXCR, producing one record per CDR3 protein. The sample includes fewer than 800,000 distinct CDR3 sequences, approximately 15% seen only once; the top ten take roughly 4%. This CDR3 region has 14 residues. With V trimmed by 10 bases and J by 7 bases, 10 bases remained unmatched. CDR1 ENHRY and CDR2 SYGVKD come from the germline V gene. This chain joins TRBV10-3 and TRBJ2-1; 10 bases align to TRBD2. This TCR came from a female donor in good health, serving as a healthy control. Sequencing was done on a sample of memory CD4+ T cells from blood. CDR3 in amino acids: CATNPGTSENEQFF. The DNA for the CDR3 is TGTGCCACAAACCCCGGGACTAGCGAGAATGAGCAGTTCTTC.